This T cell receptor beta chain appears in the sequencing data of a study of blood T cell repertoires in COVID-19. Study information: Samples of COVID-19 (acute and convalescent) were obtained from the United States, Italy and Spain.

Under the authors' procedure: Estimation of nucleated cell counts relied on the amplification of reference gene primers. Produced via immunoSEQ multiplex PCR; TCRdb's table is partial and in-frame only. The DNA was the basis for D and trimming; V, J and clone size are from that table. The sample has around 170,000 clones, approximately 88% seen once; the top ten hold around an eighth. What was sequenced was peripheral blood. The sequence came from a man aged 18 to 29 with active or convalescent COVID-19.

The CDR3, as DNA: TGTGCCAGTAGTATCAGGGCAATAGGAGAAAAACTGTTTTTT. Translating it yields CASSIRAIGEKLFF. The chain joins TRBV19 to TRBJ1-4, with D tentatively TRBD1 (5 bases). The CDR3 extends over 14 amino acids. V was shortened by 3 bases and J by 8 bases, with 13 bases between the two germline ends. Germline V gene lookup returns CDR1 LNHDA and CDR2 SQIVND (reference sequence).